The next 22 T cell receptor beta chains were all read from a single sample in a study of T cell changes during pregnancy in multiple sclerosis. Profiling relied on immunoSEQ multiplex PCR, and the TCRdb table lists in-frame clones only, not all of them. This sample carries under 130,000 clones, around 94% of them seen once, and the ten largest clones take 0.75% to 0.95%. Source: peripheral blood, taken after pregnancy. The receptor source for this set is a female donor with multiple sclerosis, enrolled in a pregnancy study.

The rearrangement uses TRBV28 and TRBJ2-5, with TRBD1 matching over 7 bases. The CDR3 runs to 14 residues. Germline V gene lookup returns CDR1 MDHEN and CDR2 SYDVKM. V was pared by 10 bases and J by 2 bases, with 10 bases of the junction left unmatched. The CDR3: CATSRGRRQETQYF. The CDR3 coding sequence is TGTGCCACGAGCAGGGGGAGACGGCAAGAGACCCAGTACTTC.

A single count supports this clone. The V and J genes are TRBV4-1 and TRBJ1-1; D not resolved. V lost 3 bases and J lost 0, with 11 bases in between. This CDR3 is 15 amino acids long. Germline-derived CDR1 and CDR2 are MGHRA and YSYEKL. The CDR3 DNA is TGCGCCAGCAGCCAGGTGGCGGGCCTGAACACTGAAGCTTTCTTT. Protein: CASSQVAGLNTEAFF.

J is TRBJ2-3 and V is TRBV9; 7 positions agree with TRBD2. Germline CDR1 SGDLS, CDR2 YYNGEE. The J segment lost 10 bases and the V segment lost 3 bases, leaving 11 bases of the junction unmatched. This CDR3 region has 14 residues. CDR3: CASSAAPPTSAQYF. As DNA, the CDR3 is TGTGCCAGCAGCGCCGCCCCCCCCACTAGCGCGCAGTATTTT.

The chain joins TRBV25-1 to TRBJ1-4, with a weak D call TRBD1 (5 bases). The CDR3 runs to 16 residues. CDR1 is MGHDK, CDR2 SYGVNS, per germline. Trimming left V 1 base short and J 8 bases short, with 17 bases between. CDR3 in DNA: TGTGCCAGCAGTGAATCCATCGGGGGGATTGGGGAAAAACTGTTTTTT. Protein: CASSESIGGIGEKLFF. The full variable domain, rest sourced from reference TRBV25-1 and TRBJ1-4, is EADIYQTPRYLVIGTGKKITLECSQTMGHDKMYWYQQDPGMELHLIHYSYGVNSTEKGDLSSESTVSRIRTEHFPLTLESARPSHTSQYLCASSESIGGIGEKLFFGSGTQLSVL.

The CDR3 spells CASSVSSGRQTQYF. As DNA, the CDR3 is TGTGCCAGCAGTGTCTCTAGCGGGAGGCAGACCCAGTACTTC. This chain links TRBV2 with TRBJ2-5, with 11 positions matching TRBD2. CDR1 SNHLY and CDR2 FYNNEI come from the germline V gene. With 4 bases clipped from V and 6 bases from J, the junction kept 4 bases outside the gene matches. The length of the CDR3 is 14 residues.

This chain uses TRBV7-9 with TRBJ1-1, with D possibly TRBD1 on 6 matching bases. Germline CDR1 reads SEHNR; CDR2 reads FQNEAQ (reference sequence). This CDR3 spans 14 amino acids. The ends were cut back, 2 bases at V and 3 bases at J, with 10 bases in the middle. Here the CDR3 reads CASSLRNRDTEAFF. The CDR3, as DNA: TGTGCCAGCAGCTTAAGGAACAGGGACACTGAAGCTTTCTTT.

This sequence joins TRBV9 and TRBJ1-6; 11 bases line up with TRBD1. V gave up 0 bases and J gave up 10 bases; unmatched junction bases: 3. CDR3 length equals 15 residues. Per the germline V gene, CDR1 is SGDLS and CDR2 is YYNGEE. The CDR3 region has the DNA TGTGCCAGCAGCGTAGCAGGGACAGGGGGATCACCCCTCCACTTT. This gives the protein CASSVAGTGGSPLHF.

V usage is TRBV7-9 and J usage is TRBJ2-7; TRBD2 agrees at 7 bases. The CDR3 runs to 16 residues. J lost 3 bases, V lost 5 bases, and 13 bases had no gene match. The V gene's germline CDR1 is SEHNR and CDR2 FQNEAQ (reference sequence). For the CDR3, the DNA is TGTGCCAGCAGCCCTCCGCCGAGACTAGCAGTCTACGAGCAGTACTTC. Amino acids: CASSPPPRLAVYEQYF. Complete variable domain (other parts from reference TRBV7-9 and TRBJ2-7): DTGVSQNPRHKITKRGQNVTFRCDPISEHNRLYWYRQTLGQGPEFLTYFQNEAQLEKSRLLSDRFSAERPKGSFSTLEIQRTEQGDSAMYLCASSPPPRLAVYEQYFGPGTRLTVT.

The chain couples TRBV5-1 to TRBJ1-5, with 7 positions matching TRBD1. The CDR3 is made up of 18 amino acids. V trimming: 4 bases; J trimming: 0 bases; junction bases outside the gene matches: 13. Germline-derived CDR1 and CDR2 are SGHRS and YFSETQ. DNA of the CDR3: TGCGCCAGCAGCGGTGACAGGGAAGGGCTGAATAGCAATCAGCCCCAGCATTTT. Amino acids: CASSGDREGLNSNQPQHF.

V usage is TRBV27 and J usage is TRBJ1-2; the match to TRBD1 covers 9 bases. After removal of 6 bases from V and 0 bases from J, the junction contained 14 bases not matched to a gene. Germline V lookup: CDR1 MNHEY, CDR2 SMNVEV (reference sequence). The CDR3 has 18 residues. CDR3 sequence reads: CASSPRGTGLAPNYGYTF. As DNA, the CDR3 is TGTGCCAGCAGCCCGAGGGGGACAGGGCTTGCCCCTAACTATGGCTACACCTTC.

This rearrangement joins TRBV7-2 to TRBJ2-1, with TRBD2 matching 11 bases. The CDR3 has 15 amino acids. Germline loops: CDR1 SGHTA, CDR2 FQGNSA. After removal of 4 bases from V and 7 bases from J, the junction contained 6 bases not matched to a gene. Written as DNA, the CDR3 is TGTGCCAGCAGCTCCTTTAGCGGGGGGGCGAATGAGCAGTTCTTC. Translation gives CASSSFSGGANEQFF.

J is TRBJ1-3 and V is TRBV6-6; a possible D gene is TRBD1 (6 bases). Trimming took 2 bases from V and 4 from J, leaving 12 bases between them. The V gene's germline CDR1 is MNHNY and CDR2 SVGAGI (reference sequence). This CDR3 has 15 residues. CDR3 amino acids: CASSYGGGQGNTIYF. The CDR3 coding sequence is TGTGCCAGCAGTTACGGCGGGGGGCAGGGAAACACCATATATTTT.

The V gene is TRBV4-1, the J gene TRBJ2-3, with unresolved D. The V gene lost 1 base and the J gene lost 8 bases, with 7 bases spanning the gap. The CDR3 consists of 12 residues. Looked up from germline, CDR1 is MGHRA and CDR2 is YSYEKL. For the CDR3, the DNA is TGCGCCAGCAGCCAAGGCATGAGTACGCAGTATTTT. This translates into CASSQGMSTQYF.

The chain has TRBV28 and TRBJ2-1; no definite D call. The germline V gene has CDR1 MDHEN and CDR2 SYDVKM. The CDR3 consists of 12 residues. Trimming left V 6 bases short and J 8 bases short, with 11 bases between. CDR3 DNA: TGTGCCAGCAGCTTTCCCTTCTATGAGCAGTTCTTC. Protein product: CASSFPFYEQFF.

The chain joins TRBV23-1 to TRBJ2-7, with D possibly matching TRBD1 (6 bases). TRBV23-1 is labeled an ORF, and its function is uncertain. V was clipped by 6 bases and J by 0 bases, with 18 bases between them. The CDR3 runs to 16 residues. Here the CDR3 reads CASSQRTRDTSYEQYF. The CDR3 DNA reads TGCGCCAGCAGCCAAAGGACCCGGGACACCTCCTACGAGCAGTACTTC.

The chain employs TRBV5-8 and TRBJ2-4; maybe TRBD2 (6 bases). CDR1 is SGHTS, CDR2 YDEGEE, per germline. The CDR3 runs to 14 residues. The V end was cut by 10 bases, the J end by 4 bases, with 18 bases between. CDR3 in DNA: TGTGCCTCCAGGGCACTAGCCTTAAAAAACATTCAGTACTTC. This sequence encodes CASRALALKNIQYF.

This chain uses TRBV29-1 with TRBJ2-7; 7 bases are shared with TRBD1. CDR3 size: 16 residues. Per germline, CDR1 SQVTM and CDR2 ANQGSEA. V trimming: 1 base; J trimming: 3 bases; junction bases outside the gene matches: 12. The CDR3 sequence: CSVEVQVRPGGYEQYF. Written as DNA, the CDR3 is TGCAGCGTTGAAGTTCAGGTTAGGCCAGGGGGCTACGAGCAGTACTTC.

This chain connects TRBV27 to TRBJ1-2; D remains unclear. V lost 1 base and J 4 bases, leaving 13 bases between the germline ends. The CDR3 is 15 residues long. Germline assignment: CDR1 MNHEY and CDR2 SMNVEV (reference sequence). CDR3 bases: TGTGCCAGCAGTTTATTCGGCAGCGATCTCTATGGCTACACCTTC. This encodes CASSLFGSDLYGYTF.

The chain has TRBV6-1 and TRBJ2-1; D perhaps matches TRBD2 (6 bases). Germline CDR1 and CDR2: MNHNS and SASEGT. The CDR3 has 15 residues. Trimming took off 6 bases at V and 0 bases at J, with 12 bases between the two ends. The CDR3 region has the DNA TGTGCCAGCAGCACAGGACTATCCTCCTACAATGAGCAGTTCTTC. It translates to CASSTGLSSYNEQFF.

J is TRBJ2-5 and V is TRBV7-6, with 9 bases identical to TRBD1. V shed 3 bases and J 1 base; nucleotides not matched to a gene: 3. CDR1 is SGHVS and CDR2 is FNYEAQ in the germline V gene. CDR3 length: 15 residues. The CDR3 region is CASSFQGQGQETQYF. The CDR3 bases are TGTGCCAGCAGCTTTCAGGGACAGGGCCAAGAGACCCAGTACTTC.

The chain couples TRBV19 to TRBJ1-2; D uncertain. Germline CDR1 and CDR2: LNHDA and SQIVND (reference sequence). The CDR3 contains 13 residues. V was cut by 2 bases and J by 2 bases, with 6 bases left in between. The CDR3 bases are TGTGCCAGTAGTATATCGGGGAACTATGGCTACACCTTC. This translates into CASSISGNYGYTF. Full variable domain (rest looked up from reference TRBV19 and TRBJ1-2): DGGITQSPKYLFRKEGQNVTLSCEQNLNHDAMYWYRQDPGQGLRLIYYSQIVNDFQKGDIAEGYSVSREKKESFPLTVTSAQKNPTAFYLCASSISGNYGYTFGSGTRLTVV.

The chain combines TRBV28 with TRBJ1-3; 7 bases line up with TRBD1. J lost 3 bases, V lost 5 bases, and 7 bases had no gene match. Germline V gene lookup returns CDR1 MDHEN and CDR2 SYDVKM. The CDR3 length is 15 residues. CDR3 sequence (DNA): TGTGCCAGCAGTCCTTCAGACAGGGATGGAAACACCATATATTTT. This gives the protein CASSPSDRDGNTIYF.